The T cell receptor beta chain under discussion was sequenced for a study of cytomegalovirus exposure and HLA in healthy donors. CDR1 and CDR2 from the germline V gene are MNHEY and SVGAGI. The CDR3 extends over 15 amino acids. Trimming stripped 6 bases from V and 8 bases from J, with 20 bases between. Study-wide findings and caveats: Compared with the approximately 680-donor mean, an Asian-associated ancestry cluster reportedly had fewer N-insertions, according to a later analysis. When analyzed later, a missense DCLRE1C variant was found to be linked to TCR beta V- and J-gene trimming. For most TCR beta V segments, an earlier analysis put the productive rate at about 87% or about 30% of the time.

A note on this clone: Antigen: not known.

Vbeta (60) and Jbeta (13) primers were used in the PCR. TCRdb's copy holds only in-frame clones and misses some; the assay was immunoSEQ multiplex PCR. The repertoire has over 130,000 clones, over 75% of them found once; the top ten carry over 1.5%. The source of this sequence is a man aged 40-49 years in good health and CMV-seronegative. The sequencing input was PBMCs. This chain joins TRBV6-5 and TRBJ2-1, with D possibly TRBD2 on 6 matching bases. The CDR3 is CASRPGREIIYEQFF. The DNA of the CDR3 is TGTGCCAGCAGACCCGGGAGAGAGATTATCTATGAGCAGTTCTTC.